Following are 9 T cell receptor beta chains from one sample sequenced in a study of blood T cell repertoires in COVID-19 (dated by TCRdb to about 2020). The receptor library was made with the immunoSEQ multiplex PCR assay. In TCRdb, the immuneACCESS table is reduced to in-frame sequences with V and J assigned. These tables do not hold every clone; where another copy was compared, an unresolved V gene accounts for under half, and the others remain unexplained. This sample has 45,000 or so clones in its table, and 73% of those were observed once. Jointly, the top ten make up around 64% of the sample. The sample comprised peripheral blood. The receptors shown here come from a man older than 75 with acute or convalescent COVID-19.

This clone turned up a few times. This sequence joins TRBV19 and TRBJ2-1; the match to TRBD1 covers 8 bases. CDR3 length equals 16 residues. Germline CDR1 and CDR2: LNHDA and SQIVND (reference sequence). V gave up 1 base and J gave up 3 bases; unmatched junction bases: 5. Here the CDR3 DNA reads TGTGCCAGTAGTATAGGGTTAGGGACAGGCTACAATGAGCAGTTCTTC. Protein product: CASSIGLGTGYNEQFF.

This chain connects TRBV4-2 to TRBJ1-5, with D uncertain. Looked up from germline, CDR1 is LGHNA and CDR2 is YNFKEQ. The CDR3 extends over 15 amino acids. V was trimmed by 4 bases and J by 2 bases, leaving 12 bases between them. CDR3 sequence reads: CASSPKMGGNQPQHF. The CDR3 DNA is TGTGCCAGCAGCCCCAAGATGGGAGGCAATCAGCCCCAGCATTTT.

V is TRBV11-3 and J is TRBJ2-1; D uncertain. V lost 5 bases, J lost 6 bases, and 8 bases lay in between. Germline assignment: CDR1 SGHNT and CDR2 YENEEA. CDR3 size: 12 residues. CDR3 in DNA: TGTGCCAGCAGCCTGGCCAGCAATGAGCAGTTCTTC. Translated, it gives CASSLASNEQFF.

The J gene is TRBJ2-4, the V gene TRBV18, with a tentative D call TRBD2 (5 bases). The V gene's germline CDR1 is KGHSH and CDR2 LQKENI. V lost 6 bases to trimming and J lost 9 bases, with 15 bases between them. The CDR3 covers 13 residues. The CDR3 DNA sequence: TGTGCCAGCTCCCGATTAGAGGGTGGCATTCAGTACTTC. This sequence encodes CASSRLEGGIQYF.

V is TRBV19 and J is TRBJ1-5, with TRBD1 matching 9 bases. J was trimmed by 3 bases and V by 5 bases; bases with no gene match: 5. The CDR3 runs to 15 residues. CDR1 and CDR2 (germline): LNHDA, SQIVND (reference sequence). The CDR3 coding sequence is TGTGCCAGTAGTTTACAGGGGGCGATCAATCAGCCCCAGCATTTT. It codes for CASSLQGAINQPQHF.

This clone was seen a few times. This chain connects TRBV6-5 to TRBJ2-5; TRBD2 aligns across 8 bases. The CDR3 consists of 15 residues. CDR1 MNHEY and CDR2 SVGAGI come from the germline V gene. The trim removed 4 bases at V and 5 bases at J, leaving 9 bases unmatched. The CDR3 bases are TGTGCCAGCAGTTTCTCCCACGGGAGGGCTGAGACCCAGTACTTC. Its translation is CASSFSHGRAETQYF.

The rearrangement joins TRBV18 to TRBJ1-1, with D maybe TRBD1 (6 bases). Between the trimmed V and J ends, which lost 2 bases and 1 base, there was a span of 8 bases. The CDR3 has 14 amino acids. Germline V gene sequence: CDR1 KGHSH, CDR2 LQKENI. CDR3 sequence: CASSPGQRNTEAFF. Written as DNA, the CDR3 is TGTGCCAGCTCACCAGGACAGAGGAACACTGAAGCTTTCTTT.

V gene TRBV30 combines with J gene TRBJ1-6; 7 nucleotides agree with TRBD1. There are 16 residues in the CDR3. V dropped 5 bases and J dropped 0; count of bases not matched to a gene: 7. CDR1 and CDR2 from the germline V gene are GTSNPN and SVGIG (reference sequence). The CDR3 DNA sequence: TGTGCCTGGGGAGGACAGGCAGGCTCCTATAATTCACCCCTCCACTTT. The encoded protein is CAWGGQAGSYNSPLHF. Looking up the rest from reference TRBV30 and TRBJ1-6 gives the full variable domain: SQTIHQWPATLVQPVGSPLSLECTVEGTSNPNLYWYRQAAGRGLQLLFYSVGIGQISSEVPQNLSASRPQDRQFILSSKKLLLSDSGFYLCAWGGQAGSYNSPLHFGNGTRLTVT.

This rearrangement joins TRBV30 to TRBJ2-5; D possibly corresponds to TRBD2 (5 bases). V lost 4 bases and J 5 bases, leaving 20 bases between the germline ends. Germline loops: CDR1 GTSNPN, CDR2 SVGIG (reference sequence). The CDR3 is 15 residues long. This CDR3 reads CAWKPGLHTAETQYF. The CDR3 DNA is TGTGCCTGGAAACCCGGACTCCACACGGCGGAGACCCAGTACTTC.